These T cell receptor beta chains were read from a single sample in a study of cytomegalovirus exposure and HLA in healthy donors. Assay used: immunoSEQ multiplex PCR; TCRdb lists only in-frame clones, some missing. The table records 150,000 to 200,000 clones, 65% to 85% of them present only once. The sample comprised PBMCs. These receptors were taken from a woman between 18 and 29 years old in good health and CMV-seronegative. Each CDR3 is given with its conserved first and last residue. The D gene is left open where the match is weak. Clone size is not always given. Where it is, it says once, few, many or a class for expanded clones.

J,V,D,size,CDR3,DNA
TRBJ1-5,TRBV5-8,-,-,CASSLYRVGQPQHF,TGTGCCAGCAGCTTGTACAGGGTTGGGCAACCCCAGCATTTT
TRBJ2-5,TRBV14,TRBD2,-,CASSQEEAGGMATETQYF,TGTGCCAGCAGCCAAGAGGAAGCGGGGGGGATGGCTACAGAGACCCAGTACTTC
TRBJ1-6,TRBV18,-,-,CASSPAARNSPLHF,TGTGCCAGCTCACCTGCGGCGAGGAATTCACCCCTCCACTTT
TRBJ2-7,TRBV27,-,-,CASSSRGYELNEQYF,TGTGCCAGCAGTTCTAGGGGATATGAGCTGAACGAGCAGTACTTC
TRBJ2-5,TRBV9,-,-,CASSVGGTQETQYF,TGTGCCAGCAGCGTAGGGGGGACTCAAGAGACCCAGTACTTC
TRBJ2-3,TRBV11-3,-,-,CASSFITGSITDTQYF,TGTGCCAGCAGCTTTATTACGGGGTCGATCACAGATACGCAGTATTTT
TRBJ2-7,TRBV14,TRBD2,-,CASSRGLAGYGEQYF,TGTGCCAGCAGCCGAGGACTAGCGGGGTACGGCGAGCAGTACTTC
TRBJ2-4,TRBV6-5,TRBD2,few,CASSSGGGKNIQYF,TGTGCCAGCAGCAGTGGCGGGGGCAAAAACATTCAGTACTTC
TRBJ1-2,TRBV5-1,TRBD1,-,CASSPDRVDGYTF,TGCGCCAGCAGCCCCGACAGGGTGGATGGCTACACCTTC
TRBJ2-1,TRBV6-4,TRBD2,once,CASSDSQRGGLEQFF,TGTGCCAGCAGTGACTCGCAGCGGGGGGGCCTTGAGCAGTTCTTC
TRBJ1-1,TRBV10-3,-,-,CARRRELNTEAFF,TGTGCCAGGCGGAGGGAGCTGAACACTGAAGCTTTCTTT
TRBJ2-5,TRBV19,TRBD1,-,CASSVGQGSVETQYF,TGTGCCAGTAGTGTTGGACAGGGGTCTGTAGAGACCCAGTACTTC
TRBJ1-5,TRBV2,TRBD1,-,CASTDRGGQPQHF,TGTGCCAGCACGGACAGGGGGGGTCAGCCCCAGCATTTT
TRBJ2-7,TRBV13,-,-,CASSLGDSSYEQYF,TGTGCCAGCAGCTTAGGCGACAGCTCCTACGAGCAGTACTTC
TRBJ2-1,TRBV7-9,TRBD1,-,CSSRDRGDEQFF,TGTTCCAGCAGGGACAGGGGCGATGAGCAGTTCTTC
TRBJ1-6,TRBV6-1,-,-,CACSSGPYNSPLHF,TGTGCCTGCAGTAGCGGGCCATATAATTCACCCCTCCACTTT
TRBJ1-4,TRBV11-2,-,-,CASSLAGYNEKLFF,TGTGCCAGCAGCTTAGCGGGTTATAATGAAAAACTGTTTTTT
TRBJ1-2,TRBV11-3,TRBD1,-,CASSLQKTGGDYGYTF,TGTGCCAGCAGCCTGCAGAAGACAGGGGGCGACTATGGCTACACCTTC
TRBJ1-1,TRBV29-1,-,-,CSVESRRPGNTEAFF,TGCAGCGTTGAATCTCGTCGACCGGGGAACACTGAAGCTTTCTTT
TRBJ2-7,TRBV19,TRBD2,few,CASSDQGEGIPYEQYF,TGTGCCAGTAGCGATCAAGGGGAGGGGATACCCTACGAGCAGTACTTC
TRBJ1-5,TRBV15,TRBD1,-,CATSRGQGAGQPQHF,TGTGCCACCAGCAGAGGACAGGGGGCAGGGCAGCCCCAGCATTTT
TRBJ1-4,TRBV28,TRBD1,-,CASSFSDRGDEKLFF,TGTGCCAGCAGTTTTAGCGACAGGGGGGATGAAAAACTGTTTTTT
TRBJ2-3,TRBV18,-,-,CASSPYTDTQYF,TGTGCCAGCTCACCTTACACGGATACGCAGTATTTT
TRBJ1-2,TRBV7-2,-,-,CASSTLQGGYGYTF,TGTGCCAGCAGCACCCTACAGGGTGGCTATGGCTACACCTTC
TRBJ1-5,TRBV10-2,-,few,CASSEQGDQPQHF,TGCGCCAGCAGTGAACAGGGAGATCAGCCCCAGCATTTT
TRBJ1-3,TRBV28,-,-,CASSLGTPFSGNTIYF,TGTGCCAGCAGTTTGGGGACACCCTTCTCTGGAAACACCATATATTTT
TRBJ2-5,TRBV2,-,-,CASGREGGKETQYF,TGTGCCAGCGGGAGGGAAGGGGGGAAAGAGACCCAGTACTTC
TRBJ1-3,TRBV7-6,TRBD1,-,CASSLGAGGAGNTIYF,TGTGCCAGCAGCTTAGGTGCAGGGGGCGCCGGAAACACCATATATTTT
TRBJ2-1,TRBV7-8,-,-,CASSEDFRYNEQFF,TGTGCCAGCAGTGAGGACTTTCGATACAATGAGCAGTTCTTC
TRBJ1-4,TRBV19,-,-,CASSPRGWDEKLFF,TGTGCCAGTAGTCCCCGAGGATGGGATGAAAAACTGTTTTTT
TRBJ2-7,TRBV7-6,TRBD1,-,CASSLAQGAAGYEQYF,TGTGCCAGCAGCTTAGCACAGGGGGCGGCAGGGTACGAGCAGTACTTC
TRBJ1-2,TRBV7-9,TRBD1,-,CASSGDRGYGYTF,TGTGCCAGCAGCGGGGACAGGGGCTATGGCTACACCTTC
TRBJ2-3,TRBV4-1,-,-,CASSQAAGRLYF,TGCGCCAGCAGCCAAGCAGCGGGTCGGTTGTATTTT
TRBJ2-2,TRBV5-5,TRBD1,-,CASSARQGRATGELFF,TGTGCCAGCAGCGCAAGACAGGGGCGGGCCACTGGGGAGCTGTTTTTT
TRBJ2-2,TRBV28,-,-,CASGPGMNTGELFF,TGTGCCAGCGGACCGGGGATGAACACCGGGGAGCTGTTTTTT
TRBJ2-1,TRBV27,-,few,CASRSFSVHEQFF,TGTGCCAGCAGGAGTTTTTCGGTTCATGAGCAGTTCTTC
TRBJ2-1,TRBV27,-,once,CASSFLPWGDSYNEQFF,TGTGCCAGCAGTTTTCTTCCCTGGGGCGACTCCTACAATGAGCAGTTCTTC
TRBJ2-2,TRBV4-1,TRBD1,-,CASSHYGQGAGRAGELFF,TGCGCCAGCAGCCATTATGGACAGGGGGCTGGGAGGGCCGGGGAGCTGTTTTTT
TRBJ2-3,TRBV7-9,TRBD2,-,CASSPRTSGEKDTQYF,TGTGCCAGCAGCCCCAGGACTAGCGGGGAAAAAGATACGCAGTATTTT
TRBJ1-1,TRBV5-1,-,-,CASSSGVGRGPEAFF,TGCGCCAGCAGCTCAGGGGTTGGTCGAGGCCCTGAAGCTTTCTTT
TRBJ2-7,TRBV9,TRBD2,once,CASSVAPSGYDEQYF,TGTGCCAGCAGCGTAGCCCCTAGCGGTTACGACGAGCAGTACTTC
TRBJ1-3,TRBV4-2,-,-,CASSQEGGKGNTIYF,TGTGCCAGCAGCCAAGAGGGGGGGAAAGGAAACACCATATATTTT
TRBJ1-2,TRBV18,TRBD1,once,CASSRQGSNYGYTF,TGTGCCAGCTCACGACAGGGGTCTAACTATGGCTACACCTTC
TRBJ1-2,TRBV30,TRBD1,-,CAWGGQIHGYTF,TGTGCCTGGGGGGGACAGATTCATGGCTACACCTTC